These 26 T cell receptor beta chains share one sample of origin, sequenced in a study of T cells in Graves' hyperthyroidism and ophthalmopathy. TCR beta CDR3 region amplification was performed from RNA transcripts. The study used the HTBI primer set for a first-round RT-PCR of the TCR CDR3. TCRdb reprocessed the multiplex PCR reads with MiXCR, giving one entry per CDR3 protein. Here the sample spans more than 20,000 distinct CDR3 sequences, roughly 49% being singletons. Sequenced material: blood. The receptors were sampled from a woman between 40 and 55 years old with Graves' hyperthyroidism that later progressed to Graves' ophthalmopathy.

Of note for this clonotype: Compared with germline, one end of the junction differs, possibly owing to a read error. V usage is TRBV10-3 and J usage is TRBJ2-7; 12 positions agree with TRBD1. CDR1 is ENHRY, CDR2 SYGVKD, per germline. There are 16 residues in the CDR3. CDR3 sequence (DNA): TGTGCCAGCAGTGAGGGGACAGGGGGCAGGGTCGGTAAGCAGTACTTC. It translates to CASSEGTGGRVGKQYF.

The V gene is TRBV9, the J gene TRBJ1-2; tentatively, D is TRBD1 (5 bases). This CDR3 is built from 15 residues. V dropped 4 bases and J dropped 0 bases, with 13 bases sitting between them. Looked up from germline, CDR1 is SGDLS and CDR2 is YYNGEE. CDR3 in amino acids: CASSSRALPNYGYTF. Here the CDR3 DNA reads TGTGCCAGCAGCTCCAGGGCCCTCCCTAACTATGGCTACACCTTC.

The table lists this clonotype with many counts. The CDR3 loop reads CASSEGTGGYGYTF. The CDR3 nucleotides are TGTGCCAGCAGTGAAGGTACAGGGGGCTATGGCTACACCTTC. The rearrangement uses TRBV6-1 and TRBJ1-2; 8 nucleotides align to TRBD1. The CDR3 has 14 amino acids. CDR1 is MNHNS and CDR2 is SASEGT in the germline V gene. J was trimmed by 4 bases and V by 1 base; bases with no gene match: 2.

V is TRBV7-9 and J is TRBJ1-1; no firm D call. CDR3 length equals 13 residues. The V gene lost 2 bases and the J gene lost 4 bases, with 8 bases spanning the gap. Germline V lookup: CDR1 SEHNR, CDR2 FQNEAQ (reference sequence). DNA for the CDR3: TGTGCCAGCAGCTTATTATCCAGCACTGAAGCTTTCTTT. As protein: CASSLLSSTEAFF.

J is TRBJ1-5 and V is TRBV5-5; 9 nucleotides line up with TRBD1. The junction had 4 bases not matched to a gene; V was cut back by 4 bases and J by 2 bases. The CDR3 has 15 amino acids. Germline V gene data show CDR1 as SGHKS and CDR2 as YYEKEE (reference sequence). CDR3 sequence (DNA): TGTGCCAGCAGCCCCGGGACAGGGCGCAATCAGCCCCAGCATTTT. This sequence encodes CASSPGTGRNQPQHF.

By its share, this clonotype is medium-sized. This rearrangement joins TRBV29-1 to TRBJ2-1; 10 positions match TRBD2. The V and J ends lost 1 base and 4 bases, in that order; junction bases with no gene match: 7. Germline CDR1 SQVTM, CDR2 ANQGSEA. The CDR3 has 16 amino acids. DNA of the CDR3: TGCAGCGTTGAAGGGGGTGCTAGCGGGGGATACAATGAGCAGTTCTTC. Protein sequence: CSVEGGASGGYNEQFF.

This clonotype showed up just a few times. The chain carries TRBV25-1 and TRBJ2-1, with D perhaps matching TRBD1 (5 bases). CDR3 length equals 14 residues. Per the germline V gene, CDR1 is MGHDK and CDR2 is SYGVNS. Deletions cut 3 bases from V and 10 bases from J, with 16 bases between. CDR3 bases: TGTGCCAGCAGTGACCTGACAGCAGAGTCGGAGCAGTTCTTC. This codes for CASSDLTAESEQFF.

This clonotype was counted between two and nine times. The CDR3 end shows no conserved phenylalanine or tryptophan, and so a read error is likely. It is unclear where the CDR3 begins or ends on the DNA, so no DNA is shown, and the CDR3 is as TCRdb lists it. The chain recombines TRBV13 with TRBJ2-7; TRBD2 is the table's D call and was not checked against the DNA. Counting both end residues, the CDR3 totals 9 amino acids. Germline V gene lookup returns CDR1 PRHDT and CDR2 FYEKMQ (reference sequence). CDR3: CASSSRLAG.

This clonotype showed up many times. V usage is TRBV3-1 and J usage is TRBJ2-1, with D maybe TRBD1 (6 bases). The CDR3 is 12 amino acids. Germline assignment: CDR1 LGHDT and CDR2 YNNKEL (reference sequence). V gave up 6 bases and J gave up 10 bases, with 13 bases separating them. The CDR3 DNA follows: TGTGCCAGCAGGACAGGTCGCGGAGAGCAGTTCTTC. It encodes CASRTGRGEQFF.

Comments on this clonotype: The CDR3 does not close with the conserved phenylalanine or tryptophan, likely indicating a read error. The CDR3 is CASSADANTEAFL. CDR3 nucleotide sequence: TGTGCCAGCAGCGCCGACGCGAACACTGAAGCTTTCCTT. The chain carries TRBV14 and TRBJ1-1; no reliable D call. This CDR3 contains 13 residues. Trimming left V 5 bases short and J 1 base short, with 8 bases between. The germline gives CDR1 SGHDN, CDR2 FVKESK.

This clonotype was recorded only once. This CDR3 is missing its conserved last phenylalanine or tryptophan, likely due to a read error. The DNA is omitted, as the CDR3 cannot be located on it reliably, and the CDR3 follows TCRdb's listing. The J gene is TRBJ2-6, the V gene TRBV12-3 or TRBV12-4; the table assigns TRBD1, which was not confirmed against the DNA. Including both end residues, the CDR3 is 16 amino acids long. CDR3 residues: CASSLGSGAGANVPTI.

V gene TRBV20-1 combines with J gene TRBJ2-7; no reliable D call. This CDR3 comprises 12 residues. With 7 bases removed from V and 5 bases from J, the gap between germline ends came to 15 bases. CDR1 is DFQATT, CDR2 SNEGSKA, per germline (reference sequence). CDR3 sequence: CSEKIERNEQYF. Written as DNA, the CDR3 is TGCAGTGAAAAAATAGAGAGGAACGAGCAGTACTTC.

The rearrangement joins TRBV24-1 to TRBJ2-2; a possible D gene is TRBD2 (5 bases). Trimming took 0 bases from V and 3 from J, leaving 7 bases between them. Germline V gives CDR1 KGHDR, CDR2 SFDVKD. The CDR3 consists of 15 residues. This CDR3 reads CATSDLWRDTGELFF. For the CDR3, the DNA is TGTGCCACCAGTGATTTGTGGCGGGACACCGGGGAGCTGTTTTTT.

V and J are TRBV9 and TRBJ2-1; 7 positions agree with TRBD2. This CDR3 contains 16 residues. Per germline, CDR1 SGDLS and CDR2 YYNGEE. The V gene end was trimmed by 4 bases and the J gene end by 7 bases; junction bases not matched to a gene: 14. This CDR3 is CASSLSGRFRVNEQFF. The CDR3 region has the DNA TGTGCCAGCAGCCTCTCCGGGAGGTTTCGAGTTAATGAGCAGTTCTTC.

Note on this clonotype: The junction departs from the called germline gene at one end, perhaps through a read error. This sequence joins TRBV10-3 and TRBJ1-6, with D hard to call. Germline lookup yields CDR1 ENHRY and CDR2 SYGVKD. This CDR3 has 14 residues. CDR3: CAISALGLDSPLRF. DNA for the CDR3: TGTGCCATCAGTGCCCTTGGTCTCGATTCACCCCTCCGCTTT.

V usage is TRBV9 and J usage is TRBJ2-1; D unresolved. V dropped 0 bases and J dropped 5 bases, with 6 bases sitting between them. This CDR3 is built from 13 residues. Germline lookup yields CDR1 SGDLS and CDR2 YYNGEE. CDR3 coding DNA: TGTGCCAGCAGCGTAGCTCCTCACAATGAGCAGTTCTTC. Its protein product is CASSVAPHNEQFF.

The V call is TRBV11-2, the J call TRBJ2-1; D gene ambiguous. This CDR3 comprises 15 residues. Germline V CDR1 and CDR2: SGHAT, FQNNGV. Trimming cost V 0 bases and J 3 bases, with 9 bases left between them. CDR3 residues: CASSLEASNYNEQFF. CDR3 DNA: TGTGCCAGCAGCTTAGAGGCTAGTAACTACAATGAGCAGTTCTTC.

The chain links TRBV6-1 to TRBJ1-5; weak D call: TRBD1 (5 bases). CDR1 and CDR2 (germline): MNHNS, SASEGT. Trimming shortened V by 6 bases and J by 4 bases, and 13 bases separated the two germline ends. The CDR3 sequence is 14 residues long. The CDR3 DNA sequence: TGTGCCAGCAGAGGGGAAATAGGGAATCAGCCCCAGCATTTT. Translation gives CASRGEIGNQPQHF.

The table lists this clonotype with many counts. The chain recombines TRBV28 with TRBJ1-2; D is perhaps TRBD1 (5 bases). Per the germline V gene, CDR1 is MDHEN and CDR2 is SYDVKM. Trimming pared 11 bases from V and 4 bases from J, leaving 17 bases between. The CDR3 is made up of 13 amino acids. The chain's CDR3 is CAAQWGSAYGYTF. CDR3 in DNA: TGTGCCGCACAATGGGGGAGTGCCTATGGCTACACCTTC.

This clonotype showed up just a few times. The rearrangement joins TRBV20-1 to TRBJ2-7; 9 bases map to TRBD2. V shed 3 bases, J shed 2 bases, and the junction held 20 bases outside the gene matches. CDR1 is DFQATT, CDR2 SNEGSKA, per germline (reference sequence). The CDR3 runs to 19 residues. CDR3 residues: CSASGAGGPARLGPYEQYF. DNA of the CDR3: TGCAGTGCTAGCGGGGCGGGAGGGCCGGCTCGGTTAGGTCCCTACGAGCAGTACTTC.

Concerning this clonotype itself: In this CDR3 the conserved last residue, phenylalanine or tryptophan, is missing, so a read error is likely. The genes are TRBV7-2 and TRBJ1-2; 9 bases are shared with TRBD1. The CDR3 consists of 16 residues. The ends lost 3 bases at V and 3 bases at J; junction bases unmatched: 8. Per germline, CDR1 SGHTA and CDR2 FQGNSA. The CDR3 DNA reads as TGTGCCAGCAGCTTCACCGGGACAGGGTTACACTATGGCTACACCTCC. Translation: CASSFTGTGLHYGYTS.

The rearrangement uses TRBV10-3 and TRBJ2-3; 8 positions agree with TRBD1. Germline lookup yields CDR1 ENHRY and CDR2 SYGVKD. The CDR3 runs to 14 residues. Germline trimming cut 8 bases from V and 1 base from J; bases unmatched to any gene: 5. In nucleotides, the CDR3 is TGTGCCATCGGACAGGGCGTCGGCACAGATACGCAGTATTTT. It yields the protein CAIGQGVGTDTQYF.

In its sample, this clonotype was seen many times. This may stem from a read error, because a much larger clone lies one nucleotide away. This sequence joins TRBV5-1 and TRBJ2-3, with TRBD2 identical over 8 bases. Germline V gene sequence: CDR1 SGHRS, CDR2 YFSETQ. This CDR3 is built from 16 residues. The CDR3 loop is CASSPGTSSNTDTRYF. The CDR3 DNA sequence: TGCGCCAGCAGCCCCGGGACTAGTTCGAACACAGATACGCGGTATTTT.

This clonotype showed up many times. This rearrangement joins TRBV6-4 to TRBJ2-3; the match to TRBD2 covers 10 bases. Germline lookup yields CDR1 MRHNA and CDR2 SNTAGT. The CDR3 length is 16 residues. Losses at the gene ends were 0 bases for V and 1 base for J; bases not matched to a gene: 1. CDR3 region: CASSDSGTSGTDTQYF. CDR3 DNA: TGTGCCAGCAGTGACTCCGGGACTAGCGGCACAGATACGCAGTATTTT.

V usage is TRBV19 and J usage is TRBJ1-5, with 11 bases lining up with TRBD1. The CDR3 runs 15 residues. The V segment lost 5 bases and the J segment 5 bases; nucleotides outside the gene matches: 5. Germline CDR1 is LNHDA and CDR2 is SQIVND (reference sequence). The CDR3 region is CASSARTGGDQPQHF. Here the CDR3 DNA reads TGTGCCAGTAGTGCCCGGACAGGGGGCGATCAGCCCCAGCATTTT. Looking up the rest from reference TRBV19 and TRBJ1-5 gives the full variable domain: DGGITQSPKYLFRKEGQNVTLSCEQNLNHDAMYWYRQDPGQGLRLIYYSQIVNDFQKGDIAEGYSVSREKKESFPLTVTSAQKNPTAFYLCASSARTGGDQPQHFGDGTRLSIL.

By frequency in the sample, this clonotype is medium-sized (0.01 to 0.1%). The chain carries TRBV20-1 and TRBJ2-7; 8 bases agree with TRBD1. CDR1 DFQATT and CDR2 SNEGSKA come from the germline V gene (reference sequence). The CDR3 is 12 residues long. V dropped 6 bases and J dropped 7; count of bases not matched to a gene: 8. CDR3 nucleotide sequence: TGCAGTGCAGGACAGGGCCTTGGGGAGCAGTACTTC. It specifies CSAGQGLGEQYF.